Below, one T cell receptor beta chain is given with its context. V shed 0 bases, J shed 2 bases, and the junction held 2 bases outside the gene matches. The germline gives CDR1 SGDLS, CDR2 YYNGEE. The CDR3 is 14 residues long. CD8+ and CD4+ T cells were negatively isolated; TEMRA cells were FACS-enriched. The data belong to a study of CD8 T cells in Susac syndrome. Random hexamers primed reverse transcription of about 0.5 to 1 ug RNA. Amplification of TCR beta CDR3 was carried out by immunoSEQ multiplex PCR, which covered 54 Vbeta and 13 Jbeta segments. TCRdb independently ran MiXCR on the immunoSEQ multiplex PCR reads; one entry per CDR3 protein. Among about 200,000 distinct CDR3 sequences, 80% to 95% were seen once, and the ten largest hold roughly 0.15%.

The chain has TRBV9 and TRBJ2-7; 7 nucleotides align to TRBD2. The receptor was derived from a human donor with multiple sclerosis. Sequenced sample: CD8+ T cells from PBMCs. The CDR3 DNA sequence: TGTGCCAGCAGCGTAGACGGACTAGCCTACGAGCAGTACTTC. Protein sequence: CASSVDGLAYEQYF.